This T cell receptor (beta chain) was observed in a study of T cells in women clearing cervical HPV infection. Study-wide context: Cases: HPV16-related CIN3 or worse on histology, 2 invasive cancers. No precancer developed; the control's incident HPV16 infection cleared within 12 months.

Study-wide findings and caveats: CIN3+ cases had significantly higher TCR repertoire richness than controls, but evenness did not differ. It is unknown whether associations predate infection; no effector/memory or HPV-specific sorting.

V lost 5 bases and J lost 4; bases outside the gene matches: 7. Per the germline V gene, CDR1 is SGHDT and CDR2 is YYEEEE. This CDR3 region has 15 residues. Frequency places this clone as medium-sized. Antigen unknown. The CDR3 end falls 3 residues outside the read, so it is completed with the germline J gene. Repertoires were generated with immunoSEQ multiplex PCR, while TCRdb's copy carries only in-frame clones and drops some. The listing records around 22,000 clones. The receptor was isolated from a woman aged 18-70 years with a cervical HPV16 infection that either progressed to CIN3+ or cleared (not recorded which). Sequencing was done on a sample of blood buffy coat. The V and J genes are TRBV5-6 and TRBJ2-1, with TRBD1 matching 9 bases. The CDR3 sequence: CASRAGTGPYNEQFF. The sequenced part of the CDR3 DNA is TGTGCCAGCAGGGCCGGGACAGGGCCGTACAATGAG.